This TCR beta chain was observed in a study of Ad26.COV2.S vaccination and SARS-CoV-2 variants. Study-wide results and limits: Substantial breadth was reported for post-vaccination spike-specific CD8+ and CD4+ T cells. Non-spike TCR breadth did not differ much between vaccine and placebo recipients.

For this clone: The antigen is not known.

Sample treatment: roughly 18 received Ad26.COV2.S at low or high dose, single or two shots; 5 received placebo; per-sample allocation not given. Collection of the samples took place on day 63 after the first injection of vaccine or placebo. Its platform was an Ad26 vector, and its expressed antigen was Wuhan-strain SARS-CoV-2 spike. Measured with immunoSEQ multiplex PCR; TCRdb has only the in-frame clones, and not every one. The table has approximately 340,000 clones, around 84% seen once. Germline CDR1 and CDR2: SGHTA and FQGNSA. The CDR3 contains 14 residues. V lost 6 bases, J lost 5 bases, and 16 bases lay in between.

This sequence joins TRBV7-2 and TRBJ2-5, with D possibly matching TRBD2 (6 bases). The sequencing used peripheral blood, collected in a trial of Ad26.COV2.S vaccine versus placebo. The sequence was collected from a person aged 18-60 years who received the Ad26.COV2.S COVID-19 vaccine or a placebo. The CDR3 region is CASRRGRGTETQYF. The CDR3 DNA reads TGTGCCAGCAGACGGGGACGGGGGACGGAGACCCAGTACTTC.